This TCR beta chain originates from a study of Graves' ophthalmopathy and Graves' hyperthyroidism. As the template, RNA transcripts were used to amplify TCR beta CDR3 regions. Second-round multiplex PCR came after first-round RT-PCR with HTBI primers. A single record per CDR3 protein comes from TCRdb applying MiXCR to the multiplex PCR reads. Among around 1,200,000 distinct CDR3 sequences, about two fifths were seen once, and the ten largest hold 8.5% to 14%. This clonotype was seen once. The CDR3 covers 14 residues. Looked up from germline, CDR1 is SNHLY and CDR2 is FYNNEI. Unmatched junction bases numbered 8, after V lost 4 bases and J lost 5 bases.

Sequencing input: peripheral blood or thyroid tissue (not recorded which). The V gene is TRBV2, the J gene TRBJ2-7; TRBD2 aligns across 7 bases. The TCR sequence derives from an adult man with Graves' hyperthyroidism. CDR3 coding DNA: TGTGCCAGCAGTGCCCAGCTAGCGGCCCACGAGCAGTACTTC. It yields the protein CASSAQLAAHEQYF.